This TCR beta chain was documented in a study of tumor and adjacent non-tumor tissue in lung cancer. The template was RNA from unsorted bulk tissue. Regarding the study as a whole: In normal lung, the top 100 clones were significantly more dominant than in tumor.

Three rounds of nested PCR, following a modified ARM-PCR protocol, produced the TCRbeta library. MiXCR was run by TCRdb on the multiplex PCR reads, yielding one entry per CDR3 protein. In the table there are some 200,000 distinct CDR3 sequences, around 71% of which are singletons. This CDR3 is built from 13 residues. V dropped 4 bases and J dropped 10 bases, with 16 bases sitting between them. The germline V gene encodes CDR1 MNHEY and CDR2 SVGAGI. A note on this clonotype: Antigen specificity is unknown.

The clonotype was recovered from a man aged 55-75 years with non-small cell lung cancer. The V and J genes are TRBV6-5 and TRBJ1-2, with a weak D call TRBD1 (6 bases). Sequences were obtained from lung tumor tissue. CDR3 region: CASSLQGNFDYTF. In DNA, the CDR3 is TGTGCCAGCAGTTTACAGGGAAACTTTGACTACACCTTC.